This TCR beta chain was documented in a study of T cells in Graves' hyperthyroidism and ophthalmopathy. PBMCs were collected from a roughly 10 ml volume of fresh peripheral blood. Germline CDR1 MDHEN, CDR2 SYDVKM. V lost 11 bases and J lost 14; bases outside the gene matches: 16. The CDR3 is 13 residues long. What was amplified from RNA transcripts were TCR beta CDR3 regions. The HTBI primer set was used in a first-round RT-PCR of the TCR CDR3. In TCRdb, the multiplex PCR reads were re-called with MiXCR into one record per CDR3 protein. The sample yields a few hundred thousand distinct CDR3 sequences, approximately 22% seen once.

Specimen: blood. The chain combines TRBV28 with TRBJ2-1; TRBD2 matches at 9 bases. This clonotype was sampled from a woman in her 70s with Graves' ophthalmopathy. The CDR3 sequence is CAGSGGRAPREFF. The CDR3 bases are TGTGCCGGGTCTGGCGGGAGGGCCCCAAGGGAGTTCTTC.